The clone carrying this T cell receptor (beta chain) was observed many times. Its antigen is not known. PCR was performed a second time for about 6 to 12 cycles using a sample-barcoded 5' primer and a J-beta primer mix. Each CDR3 protein gets one entry after TCRdb re-called the 5' RACE reads with MiXCR. The top ten clones hold around 40% of a sample with roughly 720,000 distinct CDR3 sequences, about 53% of them seen once. The germline V and J ends were trimmed by 6 bases and 5 bases, with 19 bases remaining between them. This CDR3 contains 15 residues. Germline V gene sequence: CDR1 SNHLY, CDR2 FYNNEI. With each sample, at least 6 micrograms of total RNA were extracted. The data were taken from a study of blood T cells in healthy people across ages. Broader study findings: A roughly linear age-dependent decrease characterized TCR beta diversity per million T cells.

V and J are TRBV2 and TRBJ2-5, with D perhaps TRBD2 (6 bases). The TCR sequence derives from a man aged 80 or over in good health. What was sequenced was blood. CDR3 protein: CASSRSGTERETQYF. DNA for the CDR3: TGTGCCAGCAGCCGTTCCGGGACTGAGAGGGAGACCCAGTACTTC.